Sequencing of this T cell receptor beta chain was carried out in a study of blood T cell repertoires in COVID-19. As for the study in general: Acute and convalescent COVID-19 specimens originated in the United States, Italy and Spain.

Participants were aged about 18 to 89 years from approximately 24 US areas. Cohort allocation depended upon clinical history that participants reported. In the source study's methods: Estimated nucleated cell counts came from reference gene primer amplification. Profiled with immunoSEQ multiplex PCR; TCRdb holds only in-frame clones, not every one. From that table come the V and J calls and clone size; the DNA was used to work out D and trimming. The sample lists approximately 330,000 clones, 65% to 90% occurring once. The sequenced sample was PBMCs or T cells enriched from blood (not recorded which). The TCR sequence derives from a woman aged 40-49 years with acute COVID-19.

The CDR3 bases are TGTGCCAGCAGTTATGGGCAGGGGAATCTCAAGAACACTGAAGCTTTCTTT. Translated: CASSYGQGNLKNTEAFF. V is TRBV6-2 or TRBV6-3 and J is TRBJ1-1; TRBD1 is a possible D gene (6 bases). Trimming left V 3 bases short and J 1 base short, with 18 bases between. The CDR3 spans 17 residues. Germline lookup yields CDR1 MNHEY and CDR2 SVGEGT.